This T cell receptor beta chain was sequenced during a study of T-cell memory formation after mild COVID-19. Study-wide context: Most TCR clusters belonged to a single donor.

Using its own MiXCR run on the 5' RACE reads, TCRdb lists one record per CDR3 protein. The sample has around 250,000 distinct CDR3 sequences, around 10% seen once. The ends were cut back, 1 base at V and 7 bases at J, with 10 bases in the middle. The length of the CDR3 is 13 residues. This clonotype was found a few times. Material for sequencing was PBMCs or a T cell subset sorted from them (not recorded which). The gene calls are TRBV12-3 or TRBV12-4 and TRBJ1-2; D is unclear. The source is a young man who had mild COVID-19 (a few samples of this study predate the infection). Cell type and time point are not known. CDR3 nucleotide sequence: TGTGCCAGCAGTTTAGGGACGGTTCTTGGCTACACCTTC. Protein: CASSLGTVLGYTF.